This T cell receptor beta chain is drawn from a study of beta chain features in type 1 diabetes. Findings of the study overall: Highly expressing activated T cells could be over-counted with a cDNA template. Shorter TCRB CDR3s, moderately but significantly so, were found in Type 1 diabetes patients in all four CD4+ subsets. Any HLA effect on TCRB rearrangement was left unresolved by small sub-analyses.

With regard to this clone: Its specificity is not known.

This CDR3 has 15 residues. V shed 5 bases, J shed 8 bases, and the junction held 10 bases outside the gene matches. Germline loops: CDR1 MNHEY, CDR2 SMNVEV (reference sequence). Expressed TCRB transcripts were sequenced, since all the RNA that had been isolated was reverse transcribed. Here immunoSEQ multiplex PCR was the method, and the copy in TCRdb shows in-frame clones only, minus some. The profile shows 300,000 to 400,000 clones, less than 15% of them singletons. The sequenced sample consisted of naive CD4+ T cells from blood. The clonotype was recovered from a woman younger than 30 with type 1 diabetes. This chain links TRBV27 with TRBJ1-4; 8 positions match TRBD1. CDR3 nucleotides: TGTGCCAGCAGTCCCCAGGACAGGGCTGGGGAAAAACTGTTTTTT. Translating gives CASSPQDRAGEKLFF.